Described below is a single T cell receptor (beta chain) sequence and its context. The V gene's germline CDR1 is LNHDA and CDR2 SQIVND (reference sequence). Trimming took 3 bases from V and 1 from J; bases not matched to a gene: 17. CDR3 length: 19 residues. Healthy-control blood donors had a median age of 56 years (range 21-70) and were roughly 56% female. The data were taken from a study of somatic mutations in cytotoxic T cells in rheumatoid arthritis. Method: immunoSEQ multiplex PCR; TCRdb's copy keeps in-frame clones and lacks some. The table lists roughly 6,800 clones, approximately 65% of them singletons.

V is TRBV19 and J is TRBJ2-7; 8 bases match TRBD2. The origin of this receptor is a woman aged 40-49 years in good health. The specimen was CD8+ T cells sorted from blood. The CDR3 region is CASSMAGLGRTSGSYEQYF. CDR3 coding DNA: TGTGCCAGTAGTATGGCCGGCCTTGGGCGAACTAGCGGTTCCTACGAGCAGTACTTC.